One sample yielded the 24 T cell receptor beta chains listed below, sequenced in a study of T cells in women clearing cervical HPV infection. Data came from immunoSEQ multiplex PCR; TCRdb stores just in-frame clones and leaves some out. The table for this sample gives 40,000 to 55,000 clones. The sample taken for sequencing was blood buffy coat. These receptors were taken from a woman between 18 and 75 years old with a cervical HPV16 infection that either progressed to CIN3+ or cleared (not recorded which).

On this clone itself: The read comes to an end 3 residues before the CDR3 does, leaving the germline J gene to fill in the end. V gene TRBV18 combines with J gene TRBJ1-2, with 7 bases fitting TRBD1. CDR1 is KGHSH, CDR2 LQKENI, per germline. This CDR3 spans 16 amino acids. V was clipped by 2 bases and J by 0 bases; unmatched bases: 6. Partial CDR3 DNA: TGTGCCAGCTCACCAATAAGGGACAGATCTAACTATGGC. Its translation: CASSPIRDRSNYG. The complete CDR3 protein is CASSPIRDRSNYGYTF.

Notes on this clone: The read terminates 3 residues before the CDR3 end, so the remaining end is supplied by the germline J gene. The rearrangement links TRBV2 to TRBJ2-1, with 7 bases that match TRBD2. Germline CDR1 is SNHLY and CDR2 is FYNNEI. This CDR3 has 15 residues. The ends lost 1 base at V and 9 bases at J; junction bases unmatched: 9. CDR3 protein: CASSEVRGSGTEQFF. Partial CDR3 DNA: TGTGCCAGCAGTGAAGTACGCGGGAGTGGTACTGAG.

Points on this clone: The read is 3 residues too short to cover the CDR3 end, so that end is filled in from the germline J gene. V is TRBV12-3 or TRBV12-4 and J is TRBJ2-7, with 7 bases aligning to TRBD1. This CDR3 contains 13 residues. The junction had 7 bases not matched to a gene; V was cut back by 5 bases and J by 6 bases. CDR3 residues: CASSRGQASEQYF. Incomplete CDR3 DNA: TGTGCCAGCAGTAGAGGACAGGCCAGCGAG.

As regards this clone: The CDR3 goes on 3 residues after the read ends, and that part is filled in from the germline J gene. The chain links TRBV10-3 to TRBJ2-5, with 10 bases aligning to TRBD2. Germline V CDR1 and CDR2: ENHRY, SYGVKD. Trimming removed 6 bases from V and 2 bases from J; junction bases left unmatched: 6. There are 15 residues in the CDR3. Incomplete CDR3 DNA: TGTGCCATCAGAGCTACTAGCGGGGTACAAGAGACC. This encodes CAIRATSGVQET. Given in full, the CDR3 is CAIRATSGVQETQYF.

Note on this clone: The read halts 3 residues ahead of the CDR3 end, with the missing end drawn from the germline J gene. The chain links TRBV10-3 to TRBJ2-5; TRBD2 agrees at 11 bases. Germline values: CDR1 ENHRY, CDR2 SYGVKD. The CDR3 sequence is 13 residues long. The V segment lost 10 bases and the J segment 5 bases; nucleotides outside the gene matches: 6. The sequenced CDR3 bases are TGTGCCAGTAGCGGGAGGGCCGGGGAGACC. Encoded protein: CASSGRAGET. The full CDR3 sequence reads CASSGRAGETQYF.

In the case of this clone: The observed sequence ends 3 residues before the CDR3 terminus, with the missing tail filled in from the germline J gene. The chain has TRBV29-1 and TRBJ2-1; TRBD2 matches at 7 bases. The CDR3 is 12 residues long. V shed 1 base, J shed 9 bases, and the junction held 3 bases outside the gene matches. Germline CDR1 SQVTM, CDR2 ANQGSEA. The sequenced CDR3 bases are TGCAGCGTTGAAGGGGGGGGTAGTGAG. This codes for CSVEGGGSE. The CDR3 in its entirety is CSVEGGGSEQFF.

Points on this clone: From the germline J gene comes the end of the CDR3, since the read stops 3 residues before it. The chain employs TRBV28 and TRBJ2-2; 10 positions match TRBD1. The ends lost 3 bases at V and 7 bases at J; junction bases unmatched: 8. CDR1 and CDR2 from the germline V gene are MDHEN and SYDVKM. CDR3 length: 16 residues. CDR3 DNA, as far as it was read: TGTGCCAGCAGTTTCCACGGACAGGGGGTCGACGGGGAG. Translated, it gives CASSFHGQGVDGE. The whole CDR3 region reads CASSFHGQGVDGELFF.

Details on this clone: The read comes to an end 3 residues before the CDR3 does, leaving the germline J gene to fill in the end. The chain has TRBV30 and TRBJ1-5; D unresolved. Germline V gives CDR1 GTSNPN, CDR2 SVGIG (reference sequence). V dropped 3 bases and J dropped 0 bases, with 9 bases sitting between them. This CDR3 has 14 amino acids. The chain's CDR3 is CAWRGPYSNQPQHF. The CDR3 DNA, read in part, is TGTGCCTGGAGGGGCCCCTATAGCAATCAGCCC.

Details on this clone: One junction end disagrees with the germline gene, perhaps due to a read error. The part of the CDR3 DNA that was read is TGCGCCAGCAGCCAAGATAACAGGGTTGGAAAA. This gives the protein CASSQDNRVGK. The full CDR3 reads CASSQDNRVGKLFF. The chain recombines TRBV4-2 with TRBJ1-4; TRBD1 is a possible D gene (6 bases). Read data end 3 residues before the CDR3 end; the end is taken from the germline J gene. Germline V gives CDR1 LGHNA, CDR2 YNFKEQ. This CDR3 region has 14 residues.

As regards this clone: The read gets to within 3 residues of the CDR3 end, and the germline J gene fills in the rest. This sequence joins TRBV20-1 and TRBJ2-3; 13 bases are shared with TRBD2. Germline values: CDR1 DFQATT, CDR2 SNEGSKA (reference sequence). The CDR3 has 14 residues. Trimming cost V 0 bases and J 6 bases; bases outside gene matches: 0. Here the CDR3 reads CSAREGLAGDTQYF. The covered CDR3 bases are TGCAGTGCTAGAGAGGGACTAGCGGGGGATACG.

In the case of this clone: Coverage ceases 3 residues before the CDR3 finishes, and the germline J gene fills in the end. The gene calls are TRBV7-3 and TRBJ1-1; a weak D match, TRBD1 (5 bases). This CDR3 comprises 13 residues. Germline CDR1 SGHTA, CDR2 FQGTGA. CDR3 bases read: TGTGCCAGCAGCTCCAGCGGGGACGGAACA. Translating it yields CASSSSGDGT. The complete CDR3 protein is CASSSSGDGTAFF.

As for this clone: The read terminates 3 residues ahead of where the CDR3 ends, so the germline J gene completes it. The chain uses TRBV20-1 and TRBJ2-7; TRBD2 matches at 8 bases. V trimming: 6 bases; J trimming: 2 bases; junction bases outside the gene matches: 9. The CDR3 consists of 14 residues. In germline, CDR1 is DFQATT, CDR2 SNEGSKA (reference sequence). The CDR3 spells CSALTSGKPYEQYF. Incomplete CDR3 DNA: TGCAGTGCCTTAACTAGCGGAAAACCCTACGAG.

As regards this clone: The read gets to within 3 residues of the CDR3 end, and the germline J gene fills in the rest. V is TRBV15 and J is TRBJ2-4; D is perhaps TRBD1 or TRBD2 (5 bases each). CDR1 is LNHNV, CDR2 YYDKDF, per germline (reference sequence). The V end lost 0 bases, the J end lost 9 bases, and 18 bases lay between the germline ends. The CDR3 spans 16 residues. The CDR3 reads CATSREAPGSRVIQYF. The part of the CDR3 DNA that was read is TGTGCCACCAGCAGAGAAGCGCCAGGGAGTAGGGTCATT.

This CDR3 is CASSPQRVGTGELFF. The CDR3 DNA, read in part, is TGTGCCAGCAGCCCCCAGCGGGTGGGGACCGGGGAG. J is TRBJ2-2 and V is TRBV11-1; the D gene is possibly TRBD2 (6 bases). The read stops 3 residues short of the end of the CDR3; the missing end is completed from the germline J gene. Trimming removed 5 bases from V and 5 bases from J, with 15 bases in between. This CDR3 is built from 15 residues. Germline values: CDR1 SGHAT, CDR2 FQDESV (reference sequence).

The CDR3 here is CASSVDRGYQPQHF. The covered CDR3 bases are TGTGCCAGCTCAGTGGACAGGGGGTATCAGCCC. The chain has TRBV18 and TRBJ1-5; 10 bases align to TRBD1. The read is 3 residues too short to cover the CDR3 end, so that end is filled in from the germline J gene. From germline, CDR1 is KGHSH and CDR2 LQKENI. J lost 5 bases, V lost 5 bases, and 3 bases had no gene match. The CDR3 totals 14 residues.

CDR3 protein: CASSFKRDSSYDYTF. Incomplete CDR3 DNA: TGTGCCAGCAGCTTCAAGCGGGATTCCTCCTACGAC. The chain is built from TRBV7-2 and TRBJ1-2; no clear D. The read ends 3 residues before the CDR3 terminus; that terminus is restored from the germline J gene. Looked up from germline, CDR1 is SGHTA and CDR2 is FQGNSA. This CDR3 comprises 15 residues.

Points on this clone: The observed sequence ends 3 residues before the CDR3 terminus, with the missing tail filled in from the germline J gene. The V gene is TRBV28, the J gene TRBJ2-7, with 7 positions matching TRBD1. J was trimmed by 2 bases and V by 7 bases; bases with no gene match: 11. Germline V gene sequence: CDR1 MDHEN, CDR2 SYDVKM. There are 15 residues in the CDR3. CDR3 region: CASTPPGQAAYEQYF. Partial CDR3 DNA: TGTGCCAGCACCCCTCCAGGACAGGCCGCCTACGAG.

As concerns this clone: From the germline J gene comes the end of the CDR3, since the read stops 3 residues before it. V is TRBV2 and J is TRBJ1-4; no firm D call. Germline V lookup: CDR1 SNHLY, CDR2 FYNNEI. Trimming took 6 bases from V and 4 from J, leaving 9 bases between them. The CDR3 runs 13 residues. The CDR3 bases that were read are TGTGCCAGCAGAAAACAGAATAATGAAAAA. Its translation: CASRKQNNEK. From start to end, the CDR3 is CASRKQNNEKLFF.

Note on this clone: The read halts 3 residues ahead of the CDR3 end, with the missing end drawn from the germline J gene. The sample has other DNA sequences that encode this CDR3 too. V usage is TRBV11-1 and J usage is TRBJ2-6; D unresolved. The V gene's germline CDR1 is SGHAT and CDR2 FQDESV (reference sequence). Deletions cut 3 bases from V and 0 bases from J, with 6 bases between. The CDR3 extends over 15 amino acids. CDR3 region: CASSFPFSGANVLTF. The part of the CDR3 DNA that was read is TGTGCCAGCAGCTTTCCATTCTCTGGGGCCAACGTC.

Note on this clone: The read terminates 3 residues before the CDR3 end, so the remaining end is supplied by the germline J gene. The rearrangement uses TRBV11-2 and TRBJ2-7, with TRBD2 identical over 8 bases. There are 15 residues in the CDR3. Looked up from germline, CDR1 is SGHAT and CDR2 is FQNNGV. V dropped 6 bases and J dropped 2; count of bases not matched to a gene: 9. The CDR3 DNA, read in part, is TGTGCCAGCAGTCCTAAGGCGGGAGGACCCTACGAG. This translates into CASSPKAGGPYE. In full, the CDR3 reads CASSPKAGGPYEQYF.

On this clone itself: Its ends do not fully match the called genes, so a read error is possible. The read stops 3 residues short of the end of the CDR3; the missing end is completed from the germline J gene. The chain has TRBV7-9 and TRBJ1-5, with D possibly being TRBD1 (6 bases). CDR1 is SEHNR, CDR2 FQNEAQ, per germline (reference sequence). The CDR3 is 15 residues long. CDR3 DNA, as far as it was read: TGTGCCAGCAGTTTAGGACAGTGGGGTGATCAGCCC. Protein: CASSLGQWGDQP. In full, the CDR3 is CASSLGQWGDQPQHF.

The CDR3 reads CASSLAAGGPGSSNEQFF. CDR3 bases read: TGCGCCAGCAGCTTGGCAGCGGGAGGGCCAGGGTCTTCCAATGAG. This sequence joins TRBV5-1 and TRBJ2-1, with TRBD2 identical over 10 bases. The read terminates 3 residues ahead of where the CDR3 ends, so the germline J gene completes it. This CDR3 region has 18 residues. The V segment lost 0 bases and the J segment 6 bases; nucleotides outside the gene matches: 12. Germline-derived CDR1 and CDR2 are SGHRS and YFSETQ.

On this clone itself: Read coverage stops 3 residues before the CDR3 terminus; the germline J gene supplies the remainder. This chain joins TRBV5-6 and TRBJ1-1; 8 bases fit TRBD1. The CDR3 sequence is 13 residues long. Germline V gives CDR1 SGHDT, CDR2 YYEEEE. The CDR3 loop reads CASSLARTGTAFF. Partial CDR3 DNA: TGTGCCAGCAGCTTGGCAAGGACAGGGACG.

Points on this clone: The read terminates 3 residues before the CDR3 end, so the remaining end is supplied by the germline J gene. The V and J genes are TRBV7-6 and TRBJ1-2; possible D gene TRBD1, 5 bases. The CDR3 consists of 17 residues. CDR1 SGHVS and CDR2 FNYEAQ come from the germline V gene. CDR3 loop: CASSSLVRDSRMLGYTF. The covered CDR3 bases are TGTGCCAGCAGCTCCCTCGTCCGGGACTCAAGAATGTTGGGC.